This section outlines one TCR beta chain sequence together with its context. The data stem from a study of blood T cell repertoires in COVID-19. Study background: Whether acute or convalescent, the COVID-19 samples came from the United States, Italy and Spain. PBMCs, B-cell-depleted T cells, or T cells provided the cDNA or gDNA that made up the material.

The CDR3 has 14 residues. Germline V gives CDR1 SGHNT, CDR2 YENEEA. With 1 base removed from V and 4 bases from J, the gap between germline ends came to 7 bases. Study processing details: Using reference gene primer amplification, nucleated cell counts were estimated. Profiling relied on immunoSEQ multiplex PCR, and the TCRdb table lists in-frame clones only, not all of them. V and J calls plus clone size are reproduced from that table; the DNA served to infer D and trimming. The table records about 84,000 clones, around nine tenths of them present only once. The sample comprised peripheral blood. The V and J genes are TRBV11-3 and TRBJ2-2, with D unresolved. The receptor was derived from an elderly man with active or convalescent COVID-19. The CDR3 spells CASSLGSSTGELFF. In DNA form, the CDR3 reads TGTGCCAGCAGCTTAGGGAGTAGCACCGGGGAGCTGTTTTTT. The variable domain in full, with the rest retrieved from reference TRBV11-3 and TRBJ2-2, is EAGVVQSPRYKIIEKKQPVAFWCNPISGHNTLYWYLQNLGQGPELLIRYENEEAVDDSQLPKDRFSAERLKGVDSTLKIQPAELGDSAVYLCASSLGSSTGELFFGEGSRLTVL.